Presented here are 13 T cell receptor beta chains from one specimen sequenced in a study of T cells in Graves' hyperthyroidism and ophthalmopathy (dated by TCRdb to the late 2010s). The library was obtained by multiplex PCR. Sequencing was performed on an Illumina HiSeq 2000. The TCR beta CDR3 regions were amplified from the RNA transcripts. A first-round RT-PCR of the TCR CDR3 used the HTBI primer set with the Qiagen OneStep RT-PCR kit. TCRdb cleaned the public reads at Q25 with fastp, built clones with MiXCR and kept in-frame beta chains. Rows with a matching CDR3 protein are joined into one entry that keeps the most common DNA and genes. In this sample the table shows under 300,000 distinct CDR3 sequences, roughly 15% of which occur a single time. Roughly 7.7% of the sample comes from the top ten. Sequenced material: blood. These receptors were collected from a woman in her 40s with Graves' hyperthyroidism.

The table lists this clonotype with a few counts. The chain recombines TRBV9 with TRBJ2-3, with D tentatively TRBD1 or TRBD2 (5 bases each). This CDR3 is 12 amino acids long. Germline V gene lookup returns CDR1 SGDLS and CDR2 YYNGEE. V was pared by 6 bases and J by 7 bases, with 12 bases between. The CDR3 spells CASNTEGNTQYF. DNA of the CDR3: TGTGCCAGCAATACCGAGGGGAATACGCAGTATTTT.

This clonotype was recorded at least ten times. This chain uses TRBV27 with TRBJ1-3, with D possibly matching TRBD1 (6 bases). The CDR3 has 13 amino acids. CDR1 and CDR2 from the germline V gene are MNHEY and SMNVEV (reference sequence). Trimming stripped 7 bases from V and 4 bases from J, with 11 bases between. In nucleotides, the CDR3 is TGTGCCAGCACCAGGGGATTCGGAAACACCATATATTTT. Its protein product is CASTRGFGNTIYF.

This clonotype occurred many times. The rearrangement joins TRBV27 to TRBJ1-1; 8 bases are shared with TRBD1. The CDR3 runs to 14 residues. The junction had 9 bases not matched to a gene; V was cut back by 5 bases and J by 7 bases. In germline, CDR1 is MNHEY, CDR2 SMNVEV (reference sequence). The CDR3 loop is CASSPRQGQSEAFF. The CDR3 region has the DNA TGTGCCAGCAGTCCAAGACAGGGGCAAAGTGAAGCTTTCTTT.

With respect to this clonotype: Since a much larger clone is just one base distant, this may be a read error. Written as DNA, the CDR3 is TGCGCCAGCAGTGATATCCCGGGACAGGGGGGCACTGAAGCTTTCTTT. Its translation: CASSDIPGQGGTEAFF. This chain connects TRBV5-1 to TRBJ1-1; 11 positions match TRBD1. V gave up 5 bases and J gave up 4 bases; unmatched junction bases: 10. Germline lookup yields CDR1 SGHRS and CDR2 YFSETQ. The CDR3 totals 16 residues. Supplemented by reference TRBV5-1 and TRBJ1-1, the full variable domain reads KAGVTQTPRYLIKTRGQQVTLSCSPISGHRSVSWYQQTPGQGLQFLFEYFSETQRNKGNFPGRFSGRQFSNSRSEMNVSTLELGDSALYLCASSDIPGQGGTEAFFGQGTRLTVV.

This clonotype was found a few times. CDR3 in amino acids: CASSWGGSGGDEQFF. The CDR3 bases are TGCGCCAGCAGCTGGGGAGGCAGCGGGGGGGATGAGCAGTTCTTC. The rearrangement joins TRBV5-1 to TRBJ2-1; 10 nucleotides align to TRBD2. The CDR3 loop spans 15 amino acids. CDR1 and CDR2 from the germline V gene are SGHRS and YFSETQ. The junction had 8 bases not matched to a gene; V was cut back by 3 bases and J by 8 bases. The whole variable domain, filled in from reference TRBV5-1 and TRBJ2-1, reads KAGVTQTPRYLIKTRGQQVTLSCSPISGHRSVSWYQQTPGQGLQFLFEYFSETQRNKGNFPGRFSGRQFSNSRSEMNVSTLELGDSALYLCASSWGGSGGDEQFFGPGTRLTVL.

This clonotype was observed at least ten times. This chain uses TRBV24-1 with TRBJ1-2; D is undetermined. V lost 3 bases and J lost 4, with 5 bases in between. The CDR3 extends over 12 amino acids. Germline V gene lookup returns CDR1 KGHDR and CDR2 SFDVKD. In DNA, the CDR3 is TGTGCCACCAGTGATCCCGGCTATGGCTACACCTTC. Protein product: CATSDPGYGYTF.

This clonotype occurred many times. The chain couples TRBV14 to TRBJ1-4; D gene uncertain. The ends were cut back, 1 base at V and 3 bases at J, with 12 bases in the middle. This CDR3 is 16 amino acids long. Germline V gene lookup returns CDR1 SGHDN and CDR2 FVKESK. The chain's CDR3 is CASSQGGRSANEKLFF. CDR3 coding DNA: TGTGCCAGCAGCCAAGGTGGCAGGAGTGCTAATGAAAAACTGTTTTTT.

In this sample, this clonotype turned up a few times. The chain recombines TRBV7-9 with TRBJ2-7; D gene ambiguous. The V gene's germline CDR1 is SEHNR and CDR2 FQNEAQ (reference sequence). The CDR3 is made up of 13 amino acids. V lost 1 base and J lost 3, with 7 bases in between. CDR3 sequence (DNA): TGTGCCAGCAGCTTAGTGGTAGGCTACGAGCAGTACTTC. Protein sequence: CASSLVVGYEQYF. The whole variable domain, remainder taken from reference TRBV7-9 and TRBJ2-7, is DTGVSQNPRHKITKRGQNVTFRCDPISEHNRLYWYRQTLGQGPEFLTYFQNEAQLEKSRLLSDRFSAERPKGSFSTLEIQRTEQGDSAMYLCASSLVVGYEQYFGPGTRLTVT.

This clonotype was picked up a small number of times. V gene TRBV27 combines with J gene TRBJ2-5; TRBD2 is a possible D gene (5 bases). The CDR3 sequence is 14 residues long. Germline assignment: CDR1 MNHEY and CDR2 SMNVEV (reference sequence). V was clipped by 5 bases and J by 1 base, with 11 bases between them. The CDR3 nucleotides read TGTGCCAGCAGTCCAGCACGGGGCCAAGAGACCCAGTACTTC. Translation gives CASSPARGQETQYF.

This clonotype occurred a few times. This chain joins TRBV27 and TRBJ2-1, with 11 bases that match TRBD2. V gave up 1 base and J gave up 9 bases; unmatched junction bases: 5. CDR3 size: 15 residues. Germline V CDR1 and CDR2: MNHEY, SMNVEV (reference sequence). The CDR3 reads CASSLLGLAGGEQFF. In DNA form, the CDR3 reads TGTGCCAGCAGTTTATTGGGGCTAGCGGGAGGTGAGCAGTTCTTC.

DNA of the CDR3: TGTGCCAGCAGCTCGGGTAGTAGTGAGACAGATACGCAGTATTTT. This encodes CASSSGSSETDTQYF. This chain uses TRBV5-6 with TRBJ2-3, with no clear D. Trimming removed 3 bases at V and 3 bases at J, with 14 bases between. The germline CDR1 and CDR2 sequences are SGHDT and YYEEEE. This CDR3 spans 15 amino acids.

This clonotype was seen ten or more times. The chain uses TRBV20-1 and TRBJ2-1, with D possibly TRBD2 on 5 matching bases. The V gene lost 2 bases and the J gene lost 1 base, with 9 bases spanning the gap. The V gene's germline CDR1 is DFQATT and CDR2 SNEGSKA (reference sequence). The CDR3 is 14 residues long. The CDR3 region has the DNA TGCAGTGCTAGACGGGATCCTTCCTACAATGAGCAGTTCTTC. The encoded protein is CSARRDPSYNEQFF.

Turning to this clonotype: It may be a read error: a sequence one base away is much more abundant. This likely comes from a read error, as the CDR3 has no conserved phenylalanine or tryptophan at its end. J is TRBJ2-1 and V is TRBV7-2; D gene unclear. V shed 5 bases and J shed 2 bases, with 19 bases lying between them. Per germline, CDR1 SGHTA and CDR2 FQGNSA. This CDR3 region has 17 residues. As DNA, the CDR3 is TGTGCCAGCAGCAGCTCCTATGGGCGCGGTGCCTACAATGAGCAGTTCTCC. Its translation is CASSSSYGRGAYNEQFS.